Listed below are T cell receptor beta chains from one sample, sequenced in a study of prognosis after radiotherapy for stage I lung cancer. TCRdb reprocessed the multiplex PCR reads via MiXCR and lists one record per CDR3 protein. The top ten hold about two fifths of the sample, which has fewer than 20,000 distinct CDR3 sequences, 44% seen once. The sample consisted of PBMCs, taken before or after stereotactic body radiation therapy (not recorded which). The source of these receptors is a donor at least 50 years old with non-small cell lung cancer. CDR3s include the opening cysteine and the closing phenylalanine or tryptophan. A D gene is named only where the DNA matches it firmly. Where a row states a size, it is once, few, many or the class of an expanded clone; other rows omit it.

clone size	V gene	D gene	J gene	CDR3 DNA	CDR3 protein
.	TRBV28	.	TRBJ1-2	TGTGCCAGCAGGGTCAGGACGGTTGTCTACACCTTC	CASRVRTVVYTF
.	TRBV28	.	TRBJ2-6	TGTGCCAGCAGTACGGACGGACTCTCTGGGGCCAACGTCCTGACTTTC	CASSTDGLSGANVLTF
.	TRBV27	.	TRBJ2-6	TGTGCCAGCAGTTTATTTGGTTTGGGGGCTGGGGCCAACGTCCTGACTTTC	CASSLFGLGAGANVLTF
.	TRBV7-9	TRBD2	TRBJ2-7	TGTGCCAGCAGCTTAGTCAGCGGGAGATCCTACGAGCAGTACTTC	CASSLVSGRSYEQYF
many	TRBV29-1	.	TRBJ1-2	.	CSVALGAPTF
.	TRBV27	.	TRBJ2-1	TGTGCCAGCAGTCCGGGTCGACTAGGGCAGCAGTTCTTC	CASSPGRLGQQFF
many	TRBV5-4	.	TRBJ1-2	TGTGCCAGCAGCCCGTCCCCCACGGTGAATTATGGCTACACCTTC	CASSPSPTVNYGYTF
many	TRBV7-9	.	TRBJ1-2	TGTGCCAGCAGCTTAGTAGAGGGGAGAAGAGATGGCTACACCTTC	CASSLVEGRRDGYTF
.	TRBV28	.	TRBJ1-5	TGTGCCAGCAGTTTTCAAGGGGGGAATCAGCCCCAGCATTTT	CASSFQGGNQPQHF
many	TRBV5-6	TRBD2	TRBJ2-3	TGTGCCAGCAGCTCTGGGACTAGCGGGACCGATACGCAGTATTTT	CASSSGTSGTDTQYF
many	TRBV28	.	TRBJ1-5	TGTGCCAGCAGACCCCTGTGGCAGCGGAATCAGCCCCAGCATTTT	CASRPLWQRNQPQHF
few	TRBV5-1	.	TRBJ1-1	TGCGCCAGCAGCTTGGGAGATACGAACACTGAAGCTTTCTTT	CASSLGDTNTEAFF
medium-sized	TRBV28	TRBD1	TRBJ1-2	TGTGCCAGCAGGCTTGGACAGGGGGCGAGTGGCTACACCTTC	CASRLGQGASGYTF
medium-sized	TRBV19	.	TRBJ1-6	TGTGCCTCAAGGGGCGGGGATTCACCCCTCCACTTT	CASRGGDSPLHF
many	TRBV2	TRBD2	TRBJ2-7	TGTGCCAGCAGTGGGGGTAGCGGGAACTACGAGCAGTACTTC	CASSGGSGNYEQYF
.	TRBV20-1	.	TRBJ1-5	TGCGGTGCTAGTGGAGGGCCCAATAAGCCCCAGCATTTT	CGASGGPNKPQHF
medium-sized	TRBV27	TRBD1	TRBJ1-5	TGTGCCAGCAGTACGTACCAGGGGGTAGGTCAGCCCCAGCATTTT	CASSTYQGVGQPQHF
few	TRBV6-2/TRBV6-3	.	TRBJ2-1	TGTGCCAGCAGTTTGGAAAATGAGCAGTTCTTC	CASSLENEQFF
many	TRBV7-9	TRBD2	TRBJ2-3	TGTGCCAGCAGCGAAATAGCGGGGACGACCACAGATACGCAGTATTTT	CASSEIAGTTTDTQYF
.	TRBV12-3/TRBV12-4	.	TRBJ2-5	TGTGCCAGCAGTTCCTCCCTAGGCAGCCGAATGGCCCAAGAGACCAAGTACTTC	CASSSSLGSRMAQETKYF
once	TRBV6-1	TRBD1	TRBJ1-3	TGTGCCAGCAGCTTAAACGCAGGGGGCGCGGGAAACACCATATATTTT	CASSLNAGGAGNTIYF
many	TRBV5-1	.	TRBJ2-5	TGCGCCAGCAGCTTGGCACCCGCGGGGCTAGAGACCCAGTACTTC	CASSLAPAGLETQYF
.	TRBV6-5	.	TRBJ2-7	TGTGCCAGCAGTTACTCGATCTGGTCTTCCTACGAGCATTACTTC	CASSYSIWSSYEHYF
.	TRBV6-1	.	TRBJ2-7	TGTGCCAGCAGTGACGGATCGGACGGGTGTAGCGAGCAGTACTTC	CASSDGSDGCSEQYF
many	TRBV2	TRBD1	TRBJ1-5	TGTGCCAGCACCCGGACAGGTGGACAGCCCCAGCATTTT	CASTRTGGQPQHF
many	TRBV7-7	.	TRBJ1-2	TGTGCTAGCAGCTTAAAGTCGCGGGGGCCAAACTATGGCTACACCTTC	CASSLKSRGPNYGYTF
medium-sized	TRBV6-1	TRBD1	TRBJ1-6	TGTGCCAGCAGTGAGGGTCCGCAGGGGGATAATTCACCCCTCCACTTT	CASSEGPQGDNSPLHF
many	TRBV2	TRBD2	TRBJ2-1	TGTGCCAGCAGGGCTCAACTAGCGGGAGGGCATCATGAGCAGTTCTTC	CASRAQLAGGHHEQFF
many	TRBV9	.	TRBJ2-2	TGTGCCAGCAGCGTCACAGGGAACACCGGGGAGCTGTTTTTT	CASSVTGNTGELFF
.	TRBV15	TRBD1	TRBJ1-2	TGTGCCACCAGCAGCCGGGACAGGGGGCCGGATGGCTACACCTTC	CATSSRDRGPDGYTF
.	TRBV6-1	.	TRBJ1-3	TGTGCCAGCAGTGAACGGGGGGCAGGAAACACCATATATTTT	CASSERGAGNTIYF
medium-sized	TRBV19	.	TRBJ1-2	TGTGCCAGTAGGAGGGATTTTAGTGACTATGGCTACACCTTC	CASRRDFSDYGYTF
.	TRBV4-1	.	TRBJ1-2	TGCGCCAGCAGCCAATCCAGGGAGGGCTATGGCTACACCTTC	CASSQSREGYGYTF
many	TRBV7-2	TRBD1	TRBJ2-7	TGTGCCAGCAGCTTTGGGAGCCAGGGGGACTCCTACGAGCAGTACTTC	CASSFGSQGDSYEQYF
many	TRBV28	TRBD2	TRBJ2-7	TGTGCCAGCAGTTTGGGGGGGTACGAGCAGTACTTC	CASSLGGYEQYF
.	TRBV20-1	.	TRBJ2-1	TGCAGTGCTGGGGACAGCCGGGACTCCGCATACAATGAGCAGTTCTTC	CSAGDSRDSAYNEQFF
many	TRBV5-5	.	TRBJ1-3	TGTGCCAGCAGCTGGAAACAGGGAGCCGAAGGAAACACCATATATTTT	CASSWKQGAEGNTIYF
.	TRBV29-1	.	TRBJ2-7	TGCAGCGCTGTATTTGGGACATCGCCCTACGAGCAGTACTTC	CSAVFGTSPYEQYF
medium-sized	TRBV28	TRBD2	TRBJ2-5	TGTGCCAGCAGTTTCACTAGCGGGAGGGCCAGTAGGAAAGAGACCCAGTACTTC	CASSFTSGRASRKETQYF
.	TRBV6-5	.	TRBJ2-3	TGTGCCAGCAGTTACCGCTATCCTCCCAAAGATACGCAGTATTTT	CASSYRYPPKDTQYF
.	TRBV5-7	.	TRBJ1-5	TGTGCCAGCAGCGCCGGACGGGGAGGCAATCAGCCCCAGCATTTT	CASSAGRGGNQPQHF
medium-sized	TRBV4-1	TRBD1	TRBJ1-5	TGCGCCAGCAGCCAAGTCGGGACAGGCTCCTATCAGCCCCAGCATTTT	CASSQVGTGSYQPQHF
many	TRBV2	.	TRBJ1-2	TGTGCCAGCAGTGAACTCGGACAGCTTAACTATGGCTACACCTTC	CASSELGQLNYGYTF
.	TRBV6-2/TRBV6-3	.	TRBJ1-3	TGTGCCAGCAAATCCCCAGGGGACTCTGGAAACACCATATATTTT	CASKSPGDSGNTIYF
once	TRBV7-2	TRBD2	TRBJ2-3	TGTGCCAGCAGCTCCCAGCCCACTAGCGAAGGTACGCAGTATTTT	CASSSQPTSEGTQYF
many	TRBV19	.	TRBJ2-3	TGTGCCAGTAGTGGGGGACAAGTGGATACGCAGTATTTT	CASSGGQVDTQYF
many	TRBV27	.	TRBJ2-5	TGTGCCAGCAGCCAAGACAGGTACCAAGAGACCCAGTACTTC	CASSQDRYQETQYF
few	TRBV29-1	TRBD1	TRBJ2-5	TGCAGCGTTCCGAACAACAGGGGGATCCAAGAGACCCAGTACTTC	CSVPNNRGIQETQYF
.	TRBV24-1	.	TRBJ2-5	TGTGCCACCAGTGATCCGAAGAGGGGCGGACAAGAGACCAAGTACTTC	CATSDPKRGGQETKYF
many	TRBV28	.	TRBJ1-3	TGTGCCAGCAGTTTCAGGGGTATTAGCTCTGGAAGCACCATATATTTT	CASSFRGISSGSTIYF
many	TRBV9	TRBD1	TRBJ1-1	TGTGCCAGCAGCCCGAAGGACAGGGGGCGTGGAGCTTTCTTT	CASSPKDRGRGAFF
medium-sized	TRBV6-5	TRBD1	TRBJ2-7	TGTGCCAGCAGTTGGAGACCCGGGACAGGGGGCGACGAGCAGTACTTC	CASSWRPGTGGDEQYF
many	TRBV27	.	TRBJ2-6	TGTGCCAGCCTCACCCTTCGACGGGGGACTGGGGCCAACGTCCTGACTTTC	CASLTLRRGTGANVLTF
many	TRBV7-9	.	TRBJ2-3	TGTGCCAGCAGCTTGGAAGGGTTAGCAGATACGCAGTATTTT	CASSLEGLADTQYF
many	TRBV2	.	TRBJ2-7	TGTGCCAGCAGGTACCAGGGAGCAACCTACGAGCAGTACTTC	CASRYQGATYEQYF